Shown below are 5 T cell receptor beta chains from a single sample sequenced in a study of T cells in Graves' hyperthyroidism and ophthalmopathy. RNA transcripts served as the template for amplifying TCR beta CDR3 regions. The primer set for the first-round RT-PCR of the TCR CDR3 was HTBI. Each CDR3 protein is one row after TCRdb ran MiXCR on the multiplex PCR reads. The sample yields a few hundred thousand distinct CDR3 sequences, less than 25% seen once. What was sequenced was blood. The receptors here all came from a man aged 18-30 years with Graves' hyperthyroidism.

The chain carries TRBV7-6 and TRBJ2-7; 9 nucleotides agree with TRBD1. The trim removed 5 bases at V and 6 bases at J, leaving 8 bases unmatched. The V gene's germline CDR1 is SGHVS and CDR2 FNYEAQ. There are 14 residues in the CDR3. The CDR3 DNA reads as TGTGCCAGCAGCCTAGGGACAGGGATCATCGAGCAGTACTTC. It translates to CASSLGTGIIEQYF.

The V and J genes are TRBV11-1 and TRBJ2-4; 8 nucleotides agree with TRBD1. There are 16 residues in the CDR3. Germline V lookup: CDR1 SGHAT, CDR2 FQDESV (reference sequence). The V and J ends lost 4 bases and 2 bases, in that order; junction bases with no gene match: 7. The CDR3, as DNA: TGTGCCAGCAGCTCTGGACAGGGTGGGCCCAAAAACATTCAGTACTTC. It specifies CASSSGQGGPKNIQYF.

The chain is built from TRBV24-1 and TRBJ1-5, with TRBD1 matching 7 bases. CDR3 size: 16 residues. Trimming cost V 2 bases and J 3 bases; bases outside gene matches: 6. Per germline, CDR1 KGHDR and CDR2 SFDVKD. The CDR3 spells CATSDSRTGNNQPQHF. DNA for the CDR3: TGTGCCACCAGTGATTCGAGGACAGGCAACAATCAGCCCCAGCATTTT.

This clonotype was counted at least ten times. The DNA of the CDR3 is TGTGCCAGCAGCAGGGGACAATCGGCCGTTCAGCCCCAGCATTTT. This translates into CASSRGQSAVQPQHF. V gene TRBV28 combines with J gene TRBJ1-5; maybe TRBD1 (6 bases). The V gene's germline CDR1 is MDHEN and CDR2 SYDVKM. This CDR3 region has 15 residues. The ends were cut back, 6 bases at V and 6 bases at J, with 18 bases in the middle.

Many counts were recorded for this clonotype. V is TRBV6-1 and J is TRBJ1-3, with no clear D. Germline values: CDR1 MNHNS, CDR2 SASEGT. The ends were cut back, 5 bases at V and 0 bases at J, with 11 bases in the middle. The CDR3 spans 15 residues. CDR3 in DNA: TGTGCCAGCAGTTTAACCGCTCACTCTGGAAACACCATATATTTT. Translated: CASSLTAHSGNTIYF.